The rows below give T cell receptor beta chains drawn from one sample of a study of response to subunit inactivated influenza vaccine. TCRdb re-called the RT-PCR reads with MiXCR, one entry per CDR3 protein. Among approximately 680,000 distinct CDR3 sequences listed, 15% to 19% were seen once. Sequenced here: PBMCs from blood, sampled 11 to 12 days after vaccination. The receptors here all came from a man aged 50 or older who received an inactivated influenza vaccine. The CDR3 runs from the conserved cysteine through the conserved F or W. D genes are given only for firm matches. The listing skips clone size in some rows; elsewhere it reads once, few, many or a size class.

size | J | length | V | D | DNA | CDR3
few | TRBJ2-3 | 15 | TRBV12-3/TRBV12-4 | . | TGTGCCAGCAGACCCTCGGGACTGAGCACAGATACGCAGTATTTT | CASRPSGLSTDTQYF
many | TRBJ2-2 | 13 | TRBV5-1 | . | TGCGCCAGCGGGACACGGGGCACCGGGGAGCTTTTTTTT | CASGTRGTGELFF
many | TRBJ1-2 | 16 | TRBV5-1 | TRBD1 | TGCGCCAGCAGCTTGTTACCGGGACAGGGGACCTATGGCTACACCTTC | CASSLLPGQGTYGYTF
. | TRBJ2-7 | 14 | TRBV5-1 | . | TGCGCCAGCAGTAGCCAGCGGAGCACCTACGAGCAGTACTTC | CASSSQRSTYEQYF
. | TRBJ2-2 | 15 | TRBV11-2 | . | TGTGCCAGCAGCTCCTTCTCAATTTACACCGGGGAGCTGTTTTTT | CASSSFSIYTGELFF
few | TRBJ2-7 | 13 | TRBV20-1 | TRBD2 | TGCAGTGCGATGGGGCTAGCGGATTACGAGCAGTACTTC | CSAMGLADYEQYF
few | TRBJ2-5 | 14 | TRBV20-1 | . | TGCAGTGCTAGAGATTCGGGCTCCCAAGAGACCCAGTACTTC | CSARDSGSQETQYF
few | TRBJ2-1 | 16 | TRBV7-9 | . | TGTGCCAGCAGCTTAGGTCGGGGCGTATCCTACAATGAGCAGTTCTTC | CASSLGRGVSYNEQFF
few | TRBJ2-7 | 18 | TRBV11-2 | TRBD2 | TGTGCCAGCAGCTTATACGAGAGTTCGGGACTAGCGGACTGGGAGCAGTACTTC | CASSLYESSGLADWEQYF
few | TRBJ2-5 | 14 | TRBV20-1 | TRBD1 | TGCAGTGCTATCGCCGGGACAGATTTGGAGACCCAGTACTTC | CSAIAGTDLETQYF
few | TRBJ2-5 | 16 | TRBV12-3/TRBV12-4 | TRBD2 | TGTGCCAGCAGTCGGACTAGCGGGGGGGCCCAAGAGACCCAGTACTTC | CASSRTSGGAQETQYF
. | TRBJ2-5 | 13 | TRBV28 | . | TGTGCCAGCAGTTCCAGGGGACAACAGACCCAGTACTTC | CASSSRGQQTQYF
. | TRBJ2-5 | 14 | TRBV20-1 | . | TGCAGCCACTCCGTACAGGGTGGGCGAGAGACCCAGTACTTC | CSHSVQGGRETQYF
. | TRBJ2-1 | 18 | TRBV6-2/TRBV6-3 | . | TGTGCCAGCAGCCTGCCTTCCGGGAGGGACAGCAGCTACAATGAGCAGTTCTTC | CASSLPSGRDSSYNEQFF
few | TRBJ2-1 | 15 | TRBV4-2 | TRBD2 | TGTGCCAGCAGCCAAAACGGGGGGGGTAAGGATGAGCAGTTCTTC | CASSQNGGGKDEQFF
. | TRBJ1-2 | 16 | TRBV28 | TRBD1 | TGTGCCAGCAGTTTATCCACTGGACAGGGCGGAGGGGGCTACACCTTC | CASSLSTGQGGGGYTF
. | TRBJ2-1 | 15 | TRBV6-2/TRBV6-3 | . | TGTGCCAGCAACCGAGGGGGGACCATTTACAATGAGCAGTTCTTC | CASNRGGTIYNEQFF
. | TRBJ2-2 | 14 | TRBV7-2 | . | TGTGCCAGCAGCTTAACGACCAAAACCGGGGAGCTGTTTTTT | CASSLTTKTGELFF
few | TRBJ2-3 | 19 | TRBV4-1 | TRBD2 | TGCGCCAGCAGCCACCGAGGGACTAGCGGGGGCGCGAGCACAGATACGCAGTATTTT | CASSHRGTSGGASTDTQYF
. | TRBJ1-6 | 15 | TRBV12-3/TRBV12-4 | . | TGTGCCAGCAGTTTAGACGGGGGCCTGGGTTCACCCCTCCACTTT | CASSLDGGLGSPLHF
. | TRBJ2-4 | 16 | TRBV7-2 | TRBD1 | TGTGCCAGCAGCCGCCCACGGGGACAGGGAAAAAACATTCAGTACTTC | CASSRPRGQGKNIQYF
. | TRBJ2-7 | 16 | TRBV5-1 | TRBD1 | TGCGCCAGCAGCTTGGGGGGACAGGAAAGCTCCTACGAGCAGTACTTC | CASSLGGQESSYEQYF
. | TRBJ2-1 | 16 | TRBV5-1 | . | TGCGCCAGCAGCTCGGACCCATCGGGCTCCTACAATGAGCAGTTCTTC | CASSSDPSGSYNEQFF
. | TRBJ2-5 | 14 | TRBV25-1 | . | TGTGCCAGCAGTCCGACGCGGACCTCAGACTCCCAGTACTTC | CASSPTRTSDSQYF
few | TRBJ2-1 | 15 | TRBV7-9 | . | TGTGCCAGCAGCTTAGTGCGCGGGGCGTACAATGAGCAGTTCTTC | CASSLVRGAYNEQFF
few | TRBJ1-2 | 13 | TRBV5-1 | . | TGCGCCAGCAGCTTGGAACAGGGACGAAGCTACACCTTC | CASSLEQGRSYTF
. | TRBJ2-2 | 13 | TRBV6-2/TRBV6-3 | . | TGTGCCAGCAGGGGACTGTACACCGGGGAGCTGTTTTTT | CASRGLYTGELFF
. | TRBJ2-7 | 15 | TRBV9 | . | TGTGCCAGCAGCGTAGCTTTCGGCAGCTCCTACGAGCAGTACTTC | CASSVAFGSSYEQYF
. | TRBJ2-4 | 13 | TRBV6-2/TRBV6-3 | TRBD1 | TGTGCCACCTACGACAGGGCTGGAAACATTCAGTACTTC | CATYDRAGNIQYF
few | TRBJ2-2 | 18 | TRBV5-1 | TRBD2 | TGCGCCAGCAGCTTGCCCCCTACTAGCGGGATGATGGTCGGGGAGCTGTTTTTT | CASSLPPTSGMMVGELFF
few | TRBJ1-1 | 15 | TRBV3-1 | . | TGTGCCAGCAGCCAGAACATCCGACGCGGCACTGAAGCTTTCTTT | CASSQNIRRGTEAFF
few | TRBJ2-7 | 13 | TRBV28 | TRBD2 | TGTGCCAGCAGTCCGCCCGGGGGGGACGAGCAGTACTTC | CASSPPGGDEQYF
. | TRBJ2-2 | 17 | TRBV6-5 | TRBD1 | TGTGCCAGCAGTTACTCTCCGACAGGGCCGAACACCGGGGAGCTGTTTTTT | CASSYSPTGPNTGELFF
. | TRBJ2-1 | 13 | TRBV5-1 | . | TGCGCCAGCAGCGTAGGACAGCTCAATGAGCAGTTCTTC | CASSVGQLNEQFF
few | TRBJ2-2 | 15 | TRBV6-1 | . | TGTGCCAGCAGTAGGACGAGTGGGTCCCCCGGGGAGCTGTTTTTT | CASSRTSGSPGELFF
few | TRBJ2-4 | 14 | TRBV12-3/TRBV12-4 | . | TGTGCCAGCAGTTTAACGGTAGCCAAAAACATTCAGTACTTC | CASSLTVAKNIQYF
few | TRBJ1-2 | 13 | TRBV12-3/TRBV12-4 | TRBD1 | TGTGCCAGCGGGGGGACAGCTAACTATGGCTACACCTTC | CASGGTANYGYTF
many | TRBJ2-5 | 16 | TRBV12-3/TRBV12-4 | TRBD2 | TGTGCCAGCAGTTTGCAAGGACTAGCGAGGGTGGAGACCCAGTACTTC | CASSLQGLARVETQYF
. | TRBJ1-1 | 13 | TRBV7-9 | . | TGTGCCAGCAGCTTAGGGGAGTATGCTGAAGCTTTCTTT | CASSLGEYAEAFF
many | TRBJ2-1 | 15 | TRBV5-1 | TRBD1 | TGTGCCAGCAGTTTAGGGGGCGGGTCCTACAATGAGCAGTTCTTC | CASSLGGGSYNEQFF
. | TRBJ2-1 | 16 | TRBV7-2 | . | TGTGCCAGCTTCCATACCGGGAGTATATTGAGAAATGAGCAGTTCTTC | CASFHTGSILRNEQFF
. | TRBJ2-2 | 14 | TRBV12-3/TRBV12-4 | . | TGTGCCAGCAGTTTTGGCACCGCCACCGGGGAGCTGTTTTTT | CASSFGTATGELFF
few | TRBJ2-5 | 14 | TRBV5-1 | . | TGCGCCAGCAGCCCTCGGGGGCAGGGTGAGACCCAGTACTTC | CASSPRGQGETQYF
. | TRBJ1-4 | 16 | TRBV3-1 | . | TGTGCCAGCAGCCTTGGACAGAGAGCAACTAATGAAAAACTGTTTTTT | CASSLGQRATNEKLFF
. | TRBJ1-1 | 16 | TRBV6-1 | . | TGTGCCAGCAGTGAATTTCCTGGGGCGACGAACACTGAAGCTTTCTTT | CASSEFPGATNTEAFF
many | TRBJ2-7 | 15 | TRBV12-3/TRBV12-4 | TRBD2 | TGTGCCAGCAGCTGGGGGACTAGCGCGACCTACGAGCAGTACTTC | CASSWGTSATYEQYF
few | TRBJ1-2 | 13 | TRBV20-1 | TRBD1 | TGCAGTGCTACCCCACAGGGGGCCTATGGCTACACCTTC | CSATPQGAYGYTF
few | TRBJ1-6 | 14 | TRBV28 | TRBD1 | TGTGCCAGCAGGACCGGGACAGGTGTTTCACCCCTCCACTTT | CASRTGTGVSPLHF
few | TRBJ2-3 | 17 | TRBV18 | TRBD2 | TGTGCCAGCTCACCGATTGGCGGGGGGGCCATGTCTGATACGCAGTATTTT | CASSPIGGGAMSDTQYF
. | TRBJ2-1 | 11 | TRBV28 | . | TGTGCCAGCAGTTTTGGAGGGCCGCAGTTCTTC | CASSFGGPQFF
. | TRBJ1-2 | 15 | TRBV19 | . | TGTGCCAGTAGTAACGACCTTGACAGTCCCTATGGCTACACCTTC | CASSNDLDSPYGYTF
. | TRBJ2-1 | 14 | TRBV20-1 | TRBD2 | TGCAGTGCTAACGTAGCGGGAGGGGTCCATGAGCAGTTCTTC | CSANVAGGVHEQFF